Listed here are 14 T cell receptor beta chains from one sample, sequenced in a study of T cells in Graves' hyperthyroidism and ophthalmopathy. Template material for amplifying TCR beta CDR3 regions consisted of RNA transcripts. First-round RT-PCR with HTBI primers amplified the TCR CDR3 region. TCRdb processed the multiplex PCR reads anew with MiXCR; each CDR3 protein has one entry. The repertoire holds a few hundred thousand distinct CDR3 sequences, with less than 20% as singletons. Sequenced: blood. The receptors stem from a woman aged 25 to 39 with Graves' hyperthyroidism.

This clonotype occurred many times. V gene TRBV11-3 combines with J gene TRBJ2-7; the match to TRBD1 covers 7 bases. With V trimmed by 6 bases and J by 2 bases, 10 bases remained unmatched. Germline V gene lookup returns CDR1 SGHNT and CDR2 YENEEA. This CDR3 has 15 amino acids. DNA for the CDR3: TGTGCCAGCAGTCGTCAACGGGACAGCCCCTACGAGCAGTACTTC. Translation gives CASSRQRDSPYEQYF. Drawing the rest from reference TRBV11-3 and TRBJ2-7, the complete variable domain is EAGVVQSPRYKIIEKKQPVAFWCNPISGHNTLYWYLQNLGQGPELLIRYENEEAVDDSQLPKDRFSAERLKGVDSTLKIQPAELGDSAVYLCASSRQRDSPYEQYFGPGTRLTVT.

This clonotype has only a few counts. The CDR3 region has the DNA TGCAGTGCGGCGGGGGGCGATGGCAATCAGCCCCAGCATTTT. Its translation is CSAAGGDGNQPQHF. This rearrangement joins TRBV20-1 to TRBJ1-5; D may be TRBD1 (6 bases). CDR3 size: 14 residues. Looked up from germline, CDR1 is DFQATT and CDR2 is SNEGSKA (reference sequence). Trimming cost V 6 bases and J 2 bases, with 14 bases left between them.

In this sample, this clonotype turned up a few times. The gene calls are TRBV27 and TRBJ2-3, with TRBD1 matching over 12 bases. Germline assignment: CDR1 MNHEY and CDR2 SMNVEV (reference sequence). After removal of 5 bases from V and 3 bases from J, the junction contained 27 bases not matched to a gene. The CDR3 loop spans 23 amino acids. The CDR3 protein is CASSRPGIPRDRGRGSRTDTQYF. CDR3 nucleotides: TGTGCCAGCAGTCGCCCGGGGATCCCCCGGGACAGGGGGCGCGGGAGTAGGACAGATACGCAGTATTTT.

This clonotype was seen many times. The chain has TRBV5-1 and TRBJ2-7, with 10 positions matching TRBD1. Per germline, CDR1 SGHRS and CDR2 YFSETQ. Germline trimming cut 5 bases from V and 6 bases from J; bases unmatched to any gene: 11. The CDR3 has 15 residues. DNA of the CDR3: TGCGCCAGCAGTATACTCCGGGACAGGGGACGCGAGCAGTACTTC. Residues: CASSILRDRGREQYF.

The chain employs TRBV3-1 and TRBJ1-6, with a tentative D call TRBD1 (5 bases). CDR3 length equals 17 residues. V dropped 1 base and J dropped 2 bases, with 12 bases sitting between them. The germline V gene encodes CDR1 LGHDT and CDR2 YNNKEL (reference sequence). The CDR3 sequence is CASSQGDLGTYNSPLHF. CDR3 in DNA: TGTGCCAGCAGCCAAGGGGACCTTGGTACCTATAATTCACCCCTCCACTTT. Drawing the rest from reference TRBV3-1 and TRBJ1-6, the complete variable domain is DTAVSQTPKYLVTQMGNDKSIKCEQNLGHDTMYWYKQDSKKFLKIMFSYNNKELIINETVPNRFSPKSPDKAHLNLHINSLELGDSAVYFCASSQGDLGTYNSPLHFGNGTRLTVT.

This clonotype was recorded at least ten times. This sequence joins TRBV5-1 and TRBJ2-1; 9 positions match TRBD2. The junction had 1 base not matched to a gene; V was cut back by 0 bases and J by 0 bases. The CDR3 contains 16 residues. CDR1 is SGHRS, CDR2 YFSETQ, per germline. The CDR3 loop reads CASSLGGRASYNEQFF. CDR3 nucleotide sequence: TGCGCCAGCAGCTTGGGCGGGAGGGCCTCCTACAATGAGCAGTTCTTC.

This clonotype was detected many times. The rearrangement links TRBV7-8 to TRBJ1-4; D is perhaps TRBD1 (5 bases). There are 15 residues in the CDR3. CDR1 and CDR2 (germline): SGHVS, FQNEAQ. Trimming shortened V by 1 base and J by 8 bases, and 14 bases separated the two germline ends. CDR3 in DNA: TGTGCCAGCAGCTTAGTTTGGGACGTGGAGGAAAAACTGTTTTTT. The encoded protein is CASSLVWDVEEKLFF.

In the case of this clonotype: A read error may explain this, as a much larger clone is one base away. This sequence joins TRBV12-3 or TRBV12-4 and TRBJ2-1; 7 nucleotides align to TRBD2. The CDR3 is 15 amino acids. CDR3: CAISETPGGRLERFF. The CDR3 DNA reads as TGTGCCATCAGTGAAACCCCGGGCGGGAGATTAGAGCGGTTCTTC.

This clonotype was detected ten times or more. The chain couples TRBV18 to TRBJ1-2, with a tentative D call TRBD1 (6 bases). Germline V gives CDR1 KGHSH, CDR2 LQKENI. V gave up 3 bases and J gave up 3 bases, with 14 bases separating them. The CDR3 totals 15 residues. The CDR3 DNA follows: TGTGCCAGCTCACCCTCGGCAGGGGAGGACTATGGCTACACCTTC. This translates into CASSPSAGEDYGYTF. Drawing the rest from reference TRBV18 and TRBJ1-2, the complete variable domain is NAGVMQNPRHLVRRRGQEARLRCSPMKGHSHVYWYRQLPEEGLKFMVYLQKENIIDESGMPKERFSAEFPKEGPSILRIQQVVRGDSAAYFCASSPSAGEDYGYTFGSGTRLTVV.

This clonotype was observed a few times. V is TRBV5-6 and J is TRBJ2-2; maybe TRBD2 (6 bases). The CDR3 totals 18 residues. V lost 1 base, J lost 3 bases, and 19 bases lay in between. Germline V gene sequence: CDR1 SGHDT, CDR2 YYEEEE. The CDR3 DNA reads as TGTGCCAGCAGCTTGATATCAGTCGGGACTGGGGACACCGGGGAGCTGTTTTTT. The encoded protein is CASSLISVGTGDTGELFF.

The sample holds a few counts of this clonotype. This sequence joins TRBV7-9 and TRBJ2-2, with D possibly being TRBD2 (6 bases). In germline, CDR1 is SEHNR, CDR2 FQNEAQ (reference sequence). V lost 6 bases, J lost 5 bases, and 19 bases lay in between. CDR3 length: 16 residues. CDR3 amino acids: CASSPEAGLGTGELFF. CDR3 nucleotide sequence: TGTGCCAGCAGTCCGGAGGCGGGATTGGGTACCGGGGAGCTGTTTTTT.

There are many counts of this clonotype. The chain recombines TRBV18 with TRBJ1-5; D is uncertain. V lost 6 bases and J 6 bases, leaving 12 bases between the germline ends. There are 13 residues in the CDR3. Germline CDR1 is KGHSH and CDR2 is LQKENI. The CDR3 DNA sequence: TGTGCCAGCTCCCCCGAGTTGCGTCAGCCCCAGCATTTT. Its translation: CASSPELRQPQHF.

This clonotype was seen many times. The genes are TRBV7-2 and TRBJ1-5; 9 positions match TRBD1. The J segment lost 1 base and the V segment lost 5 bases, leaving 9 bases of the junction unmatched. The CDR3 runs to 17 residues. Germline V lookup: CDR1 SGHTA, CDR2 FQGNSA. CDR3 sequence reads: CASSPHRGPSSNQPQHF. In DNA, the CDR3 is TGTGCCAGCAGCCCCCACAGGGGGCCCTCCAGCAATCAGCCCCAGCATTTT. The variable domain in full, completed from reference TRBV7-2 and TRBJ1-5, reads GAGVSQSPSNKVTEKGKDVELRCDPISGHTALYWYRQSLGQGLEFLIYFQGNSAPDKSGLPSDRFSAERTGGSVSTLTIQRTQQEDSAVYLCASSPHRGPSSNQPQHFGDGTRLSIL.

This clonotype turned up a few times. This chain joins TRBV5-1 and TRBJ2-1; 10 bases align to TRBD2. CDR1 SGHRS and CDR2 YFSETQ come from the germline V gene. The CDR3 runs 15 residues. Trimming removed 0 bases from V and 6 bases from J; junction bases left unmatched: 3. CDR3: CASSLDLAGANEQFF. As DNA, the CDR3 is TGCGCCAGCAGCTTGGATCTAGCGGGAGCCAATGAGCAGTTCTTC.